One sample yielded the 32 T cell receptor beta chains listed below, sequenced in a study of blood T cell repertoires in COVID-19. The data were produced by immunoSEQ multiplex PCR, yet TCRdb's version contains in-frame clones alone and is incomplete. The sample holds some 150,000 clones, around 81% seen once. Material for sequencing was peripheral blood. The receptors were sampled from a human donor in a cohort sampled during active COVID-19.

The chain combines TRBV21-1 with TRBJ1-1; the table names TRBD1, a call not compared with the DNA. TRBV21-1 is recorded as a pseudogene. The CDR3 length is 14 residues. CDR3 DNA sequence: TGTGCCAGCAGCATAGACAGGGGGGACACTGAAGCTTTCTTT. Its protein product is CASSIDRGDTEAFF.

This clone was detected only once. This chain uses TRBV10-3 with TRBJ2-5, with D possibly being TRBD2 (5 bases). Trimming took 7 bases from V and 2 from J, leaving 11 bases between them. Germline CDR1 reads ENHRY; CDR2 reads SYGVKD. The CDR3 length is 13 residues. The CDR3 coding sequence is TGTGCCATCAATTCCCGGGAACAAGAGACCCAGTACTTC. It specifies CAINSREQETQYF.

The chain employs TRBV2 and TRBJ1-1; D perhaps matches TRBD1 (5 bases). The V and J ends lost 8 bases and 0 bases respectively, with 16 bases between them. CDR3 length: 15 amino acids. CDR1 is SNHLY and CDR2 is FYNNEI in the germline V gene. CDR3 nucleotide sequence: TGTGCCAGCTCAGGGCCTGGCGTGGTGAACACTGAAGCTTTCTTT. As protein: CASSGPGVVNTEAFF.

V is TRBV19 and J is TRBJ2-1, with 10 bases that match TRBD1. This CDR3 region has 15 residues. V was pared by 4 bases and J by 4 bases, with 4 bases of the junction left unmatched. Germline CDR1 LNHDA, CDR2 SQIVND (reference sequence). This CDR3 reads CASSTDRGAYNEQFF. CDR3 bases: TGTGCCAGTAGTACGGACAGGGGGGCATACAATGAGCAGTTCTTC.

CDR3 loop: CASSKFAGEGYEQYF. The CDR3 nucleotides are TGTGCCAGTAGTAAGTTCGCGGGAGAGGGGTACGAGCAGTACTTC. This sequence joins TRBV19 and TRBJ2-7; 7 positions agree with TRBD2. The CDR3 runs 15 residues. CDR1 LNHDA and CDR2 SQIVND come from the germline V gene (reference sequence). V shed 4 bases and J 4 bases; nucleotides not matched to a gene: 10.

This clone was detected only once. This chain uses TRBV7-3 with TRBJ2-2, with D perhaps TRBD1 (5 bases). Germline CDR1 SGHTA, CDR2 FQGTGA. This CDR3 contains 14 residues. V gave up 5 bases and J gave up 0 bases, with 7 bases separating them. This CDR3 reads CASSPGPNTGELFF. CDR3 nucleotides: TGTGCCAGCAGCCCAGGGCCGAACACCGGGGAGCTGTTTTTT.

The V and J genes are TRBV4-3 and TRBJ2-1, with 7 nucleotides matching TRBD1. Germline trimming cut 4 bases from V and 6 bases from J; bases unmatched to any gene: 9. The CDR3 spans 15 residues. Germline V gene lookup returns CDR1 LGHNA and CDR2 YSLEER. The CDR3 DNA is TGCGCCAGCAGCCCCATGACAGGGTCTGGCAATGAGCAGTTCTTC. Residues: CASSPMTGSGNEQFF.

This clone was observed a handful of times. The CDR3 DNA reads as TGTGCCAGCAGCCCTGGCAGGGGAAAGGATTGGTATGGGCAGTTCTTC. Encoded protein: CASSPGRGKDWYGQFF. The J gene is TRBJ2-1, the V gene TRBV27, with a weak D call TRBD1 (6 bases). This CDR3 has 16 amino acids. Trimming removed 6 bases at V and 12 bases at J, with 27 bases between. Looked up from germline, CDR1 is MNHEY and CDR2 is SMNVEV (reference sequence).

The V call is TRBV19, the J call TRBJ1-6; D is ambiguous. V lost 9 bases, J lost 10 bases, and 13 bases lay in between. The CDR3 consists of 12 residues. The V gene's germline CDR1 is LNHDA and CDR2 SQIVND (reference sequence). This CDR3 reads CASTMGESPLHF. The CDR3 region has the DNA TGTGCCAGCACGATGGGAGAATCACCCCTCCACTTT.

Only a few counts were recorded for this clone. The rearrangement uses TRBV4-3 and TRBJ2-1, with 10 nucleotides matching TRBD2. The germline V gene encodes CDR1 LGHNA and CDR2 YSLEER. The CDR3 is 15 amino acids. V trimming: 2 bases; J trimming: 8 bases; junction bases outside the gene matches: 6. CDR3 sequence (DNA): TGCGCCAGCAGCCAACTACTAGCGGGAAATCATGAGCAGTTCTTC. Translated: CASSQLLAGNHEQFF.

This sequence joins TRBV11-3 and TRBJ2-1, with 9 bases that match TRBD1. The germline V gene has CDR1 SGHNT and CDR2 YENEEA. The junction had 9 bases not matched to a gene; V was cut back by 4 bases and J by 8 bases. The CDR3 has 15 residues. The CDR3 sequence is CASSSGTGLPDEQFF. The CDR3 region has the DNA TGTGCCAGCAGCTCCGGGACAGGGTTACCGGATGAGCAGTTCTTC.

The chain has TRBV19 and TRBJ2-1, with 15 bases matching TRBD2. Germline CDR1 LNHDA, CDR2 SQIVND (reference sequence). V was clipped by 4 bases and J by 4 bases; unmatched bases: 2. The CDR3 is made up of 16 amino acids. CDR3 protein: CASSTGLAGGYNEQFF. DNA of the CDR3: TGTGCCAGTAGTACGGGACTAGCGGGAGGTTACAATGAGCAGTTCTTC.

The chain combines TRBV19 with TRBJ2-7; 9 bases align to TRBD1. Trimming took 4 bases from V and 6 from J; bases not matched to a gene: 4. The CDR3 has 13 residues. Germline lookup yields CDR1 LNHDA and CDR2 SQIVND (reference sequence). DNA of the CDR3: TGTGCCAGTAGTACCTCGGGACAGGGCGAGCAGTACTTC. It yields the protein CASSTSGQGEQYF. The full variable domain, rest sourced from reference TRBV19 and TRBJ2-7, is DGGITQSPKYLFRKEGQNVTLSCEQNLNHDAMYWYRQDPGQGLRLIYYSQIVNDFQKGDIAEGYSVSREKKESFPLTVTSAQKNPTAFYLCASSTSGQGEQYFGPGTRLTVT.

The gene calls are TRBV6-5 and TRBJ1-5, with 7 bases identical to TRBD1. This CDR3 has 15 amino acids. Unmatched junction bases numbered 7, after V lost 4 bases and J lost 4 bases. Germline V gene sequence: CDR1 MNHEY, CDR2 SVGAGI. The CDR3, as DNA: TGTGCCAGCAGTTCAGCGGACAGGCTTAATCAGCCCCAGCATTTT. Its protein product is CASSSADRLNQPQHF.

V gene TRBV6-5 combines with J gene TRBJ2-5; possibly TRBD1 for D (5 bases). The V end lost 1 base, the J end lost 6 bases, and 12 bases lay between the germline ends. Germline V gives CDR1 MNHEY, CDR2 SVGAGI. CDR3 length equals 14 residues. CDR3 in DNA: TGTGCCAGCAGTTACTACCAGGGTGGAAAGACCCAGTACTTC. It is translated as CASSYYQGGKTQYF.

In its sample, this clone was seen once. The gene calls are TRBV5-1 and TRBJ2-1; the match to TRBD2 covers 11 bases. The CDR3 has 15 amino acids. Germline-derived CDR1 and CDR2 are SGHRS and YFSETQ. J lost 4 bases, V lost 4 bases, and 4 bases had no gene match. The chain's CDR3 is CASSTGTSGYNEQFF. CDR3 sequence (DNA): TGCGCCAGCAGCACCGGGACTAGCGGTTACAATGAGCAGTTCTTC. Looking up the rest from reference TRBV5-1 and TRBJ2-1 gives the full variable domain: KAGVTQTPRYLIKTRGQQVTLSCSPISGHRSVSWYQQTPGQGLQFLFEYFSETQRNKGNFPGRFSGRQFSNSRSEMNVSTLELGDSALYLCASSTGTSGYNEQFFGPGTRLTVL.

The CDR3: CASKGQGRDSPLHF. CDR3 nucleotides: TGTGCCAGCAAAGGACAGGGCCGGGATTCACCCCTCCACTTT. The chain employs TRBV6-4 and TRBJ1-6; TRBD1 agrees at 8 bases. After removal of 7 bases from V and 8 bases from J, the junction contained 7 bases not matched to a gene. Germline values: CDR1 MRHNA, CDR2 SNTAGT. This CDR3 contains 14 residues.

This rearrangement joins TRBV4-2 to TRBJ1-5, with 7 bases fitting TRBD1. The CDR3 runs 15 residues. J lost 6 bases, V lost 4 bases, and 9 bases had no gene match. CDR1 is LGHNA, CDR2 YNFKEQ, per germline. This CDR3 reads CASSLERQGGQPQHF. For the CDR3, the DNA is TGTGCCAGCAGCCTAGAAAGACAGGGTGGTCAGCCCCAGCATTTT.

DNA of the CDR3: TGTGCCAGCAGCAGTGGACAGGGGCTCTACGAGCAGTACTTC. It encodes CASSSGQGLYEQYF. This chain uses TRBV9 with TRBJ2-7; 9 nucleotides agree with TRBD1. The CDR3 covers 14 residues. Trimming took 4 bases from V and 3 from J; bases not matched to a gene: 5. Germline CDR1 and CDR2: SGDLS and YYNGEE.

The chain has TRBV7-6 and TRBJ1-1, with D perhaps matching TRBD1 (5 bases). The germline V gene encodes CDR1 SGHVS and CDR2 FNYEAQ. The CDR3 runs to 16 residues. V lost 2 bases to trimming and J lost 2 bases, with 15 bases between them. The CDR3 sequence: CASSLIIGASNTEAFF. CDR3 in DNA: TGTGCCAGCAGCTTAATTATAGGGGCCAGTAACACTGAAGCTTTCTTT.

The V and J genes are TRBV19 and TRBJ1-4; D is possibly TRBD1 (5 bases). Germline CDR1 LNHDA, CDR2 SQIVND (reference sequence). Trimming took off 5 bases at V and 6 bases at J, with 16 bases between the two ends. This CDR3 contains 15 residues. The CDR3 DNA is TGTGCCAGTAGTTTACCAGGGAGGGGAGATGAAAAACTGTTTTTT. Protein sequence: CASSLPGRGDEKLFF. Drawing the rest from reference TRBV19 and TRBJ1-4, the complete variable domain is DGGITQSPKYLFRKEGQNVTLSCEQNLNHDAMYWYRQDPGQGLRLIYYSQIVNDFQKGDIAEGYSVSREKKESFPLTVTSAQKNPTAFYLCASSLPGRGDEKLFFGSGTQLSVL.

V is TRBV11-1 and J is TRBJ1-1, with 9 bases aligning to TRBD1. This CDR3 has 13 residues. V gave up 5 bases and J gave up 5 bases; unmatched junction bases: 3. Germline V gene sequence: CDR1 SGHAT, CDR2 FQDESV (reference sequence). The CDR3 loop reads CASSHRGRTEAFF. The DNA for the CDR3 is TGTGCCAGCAGCCACAGGGGGCGTACTGAAGCTTTCTTT.

This clone showed up just once. J is TRBJ1-1 and V is TRBV5-4, with TRBD1 matching 8 bases. The ends lost 4 bases at V and 4 bases at J; junction bases unmatched: 9. Germline assignment: CDR1 SGHNT and CDR2 YYREEE (reference sequence). The CDR3 is 15 residues long. CDR3 protein: CASSVGQGGITEAFF. CDR3 nucleotide sequence: TGTGCCAGCAGCGTAGGACAGGGAGGTATCACTGAAGCTTTCTTT.

The rearrangement joins TRBV27 to TRBJ2-5; D gene uncertain. Looked up from germline, CDR1 is MNHEY and CDR2 is SMNVEV (reference sequence). CDR3 length: 13 amino acids. Trimming cost V 6 bases and J 3 bases, with 11 bases left between them. Here the CDR3 reads CASSPSTEETQYF. CDR3 nucleotides: TGTGCCAGCAGCCCCTCAACAGAAGAGACCCAGTACTTC.

The J gene is TRBJ1-4, the V gene TRBV29-1, with D perhaps TRBD1 (5 bases). Germline CDR1 SQVTM, CDR2 ANQGSEA. The CDR3 covers 14 residues. The V and J ends lost 7 bases and 8 bases respectively, with 20 bases between them. CDR3 coding DNA: TGCAGCGCCGAAGGGGCCTACGAGGAGGAAAAACTGTTTTTT. It specifies CSAEGAYEEEKLFF.

The chain joins TRBV30 to TRBJ2-7; 14 nucleotides match TRBD2. Germline CDR1 reads GTSNPN; CDR2 reads SVGIG (reference sequence). Unmatched junction bases numbered 16, after V lost 0 bases and J lost 9 bases. The CDR3 covers 18 residues. Written as DNA, the CDR3 is TGTGCCTGGAGTGTAGACGCACCCCAGACTAGCGGGAGGGCCCGGCAGTACTTC. As protein: CAWSVDAPQTSGRARQYF.

This clone was recorded only once. The chain is built from TRBV19 and TRBJ2-1; possibly TRBD2 for D (6 bases). Germline CDR1 reads LNHDA; CDR2 reads SQIVND (reference sequence). The CDR3 spans 14 residues. The V and J ends lost 9 bases and 2 bases respectively, with 14 bases between them. The CDR3 spells CARKKGLTYNEQFF. In DNA, the CDR3 is TGTGCCAGAAAAAAGGGACTTACCTACAATGAGCAGTTCTTC.

J is TRBJ2-5 and V is TRBV3-1 (or the pseudogene TRBV3-2); the D gene is possibly TRBD2 (5 bases). Per germline, CDR1 LGHDT and CDR2 YNNKEL (reference sequence). The CDR3 sequence is 16 residues long. The ends were cut back, 1 base at V and 0 bases at J, with 12 bases in the middle. Here the CDR3 DNA reads TGTGCCAGCAGCCAAGCCCTACTAGGGAACCAAGAGACCCAGTACTTC. This sequence encodes CASSQALLGNQETQYF.

V gene TRBV7-2 combines with J gene TRBJ2-7; D uncertain. CDR1 and CDR2 (germline): SGHTA, FQGNSA. V was trimmed by 5 bases and J by 2 bases, leaving 10 bases between them. The CDR3 length is 13 residues. CDR3 sequence reads: CASSEILTYEQYF. Written as DNA, the CDR3 is TGTGCCAGCAGCGAGATCCTGACCTACGAGCAGTACTTC.

The chain combines TRBV9 with TRBJ2-1, with 12 bases fitting TRBD1. Germline trimming cut 3 bases from V and 6 bases from J; bases unmatched to any gene: 7. The CDR3 sequence is 16 residues long. The germline CDR1 and CDR2 sequences are SGDLS and YYNGEE. CDR3 region: CASSGHRDRGPNEQFF. CDR3 nucleotides: TGTGCCAGCAGCGGGCACCGGGACAGGGGGCCCAATGAGCAGTTCTTC.

The J gene is TRBJ2-2, the V gene TRBV9; D is perhaps TRBD2 (5 bases). The V end was cut by 5 bases, the J end by 2 bases, with 10 bases between. In germline, CDR1 is SGDLS, CDR2 YYNGEE. CDR3 size: 14 residues. Here the CDR3 DNA reads TGTGCCAGCAGTTCTAGCCCAAACACCGGGGAGCTGTTTTTT. It translates to CASSSSPNTGELFF.

This rearrangement joins TRBV7-3 to TRBJ2-3; TRBD2 matches 7 bases. Germline V gene lookup returns CDR1 SGHTA and CDR2 FQGTGA. The V and J ends lost 5 bases and 0 bases, in that order; junction bases with no gene match: 14. CDR3 length equals 18 residues. This chain's CDR3 is CASSLTPRASGSTDTQYF. CDR3 DNA: TGTGCCAGCAGCCTCACCCCTCGGGCTAGCGGAAGCACAGATACGCAGTATTTT.